This T cell receptor beta chain was sequenced for a study of beta chain features in type 1 diabetes. The overall study: Cell yields, age and gender were similar between patients and healthy donors. Study-wide results and caveats: Researchers report that Type 1 diabetes patients had moderately but significantly shorter TCRB CDR3s across all four CD4+ subsets.

This clone was counted a few times. Its antigen is as yet unknown. Expressed TCRB transcripts were sequenced because the entire RNA isolate underwent reverse transcription. Naive, central memory and regulatory T cell samples yielded about 3.9 million reads on average. Here immunoSEQ multiplex PCR was the method, and the copy in TCRdb shows in-frame clones only, minus some. In the table there are 350,000 to 400,000 clones, roughly 12% of which are singletons. Deletions cut 5 bases from V and 9 bases from J, with 17 bases between. The germline V gene encodes CDR1 SGHTA and CDR2 FQGNSA. The CDR3 is made up of 14 amino acids.

Sequencing input: naive CD4+ T cells from blood. The sequence derives from a woman between 18 and 29 years old with type 1 diabetes. The J gene is TRBJ2-1, the V gene TRBV7-2; D is possibly TRBD2 (6 bases). In DNA, the CDR3 is TGTGCCAGCAGCCCGGGACTGGCGAACGGTGAGCAGTTCTTC. Translation: CASSPGLANGEQFF.